The source of this TCR beta chain is a study of blood T cells in healthy people across ages. Researchers collected ten milliliters of peripheral blood from every single donor. Isolated PBMCs totaled at least 7 million in each sample. A J-beta primer mix and a sample-barcoded 5' primer were used in a second PCR of roughly 7 to 12 cycles. TCRdb reprocessed the 5' RACE reads via MiXCR and lists one record per CDR3 protein. Of over 1,500,000 distinct CDR3 sequences listed, roughly two fifths are singletons. Germline CDR1 and CDR2: LGHDT and YNNKEL (reference sequence). Trimming left V 5 bases short and J 0 bases short, with 10 bases between. The CDR3 contains 15 residues.

The V call is TRBV3-1, the J call TRBJ1-4, with D possibly being TRBD1 (5 bases). The source material was blood. The receptor was derived from a human donor in good health. This CDR3 is CASSKQTATNEKLFF. CDR3 nucleotides: TGTGCCAGCAGCAAACAGACAGCAACTAATGAAAAACTGTTTTTT.